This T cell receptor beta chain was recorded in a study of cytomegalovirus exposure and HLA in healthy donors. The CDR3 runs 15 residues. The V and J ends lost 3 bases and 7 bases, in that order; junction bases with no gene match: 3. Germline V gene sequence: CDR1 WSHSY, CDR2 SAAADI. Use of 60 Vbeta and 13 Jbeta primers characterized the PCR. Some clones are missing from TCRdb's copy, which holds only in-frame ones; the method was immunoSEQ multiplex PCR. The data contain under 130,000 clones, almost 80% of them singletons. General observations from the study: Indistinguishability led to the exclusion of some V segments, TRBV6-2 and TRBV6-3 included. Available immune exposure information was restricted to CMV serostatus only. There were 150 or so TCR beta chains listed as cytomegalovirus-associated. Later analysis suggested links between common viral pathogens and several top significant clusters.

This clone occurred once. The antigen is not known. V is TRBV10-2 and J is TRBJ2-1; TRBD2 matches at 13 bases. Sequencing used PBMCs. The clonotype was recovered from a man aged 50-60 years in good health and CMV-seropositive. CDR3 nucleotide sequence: TGCGCCAGCAGTGATGGACTAGCGGGAGCTAATGAGCAGTTCTTC. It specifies CASSDGLAGANEQFF.